This record concerns one T cell receptor beta chain sequence. These data belong to a study of shared clonotypes between healthy human individuals. The CDR3 consists of 17 residues. Germline V lookup: CDR1 LGHNA, CDR2 YNFKEQ. The V and J ends lost 0 bases and 5 bases respectively, with 14 bases between them. Data came from immunoSEQ multiplex PCR; TCRdb stores just in-frame clones and leaves some out. This repertoire shows a few million clones, roughly nine tenths found once; its top ten account for under 0.15%. Sequences were obtained from naive CD4+ T cells sorted from blood. Stated subset: CD45RA+ positively selected. This receptor was obtained from a man aged 18-30 years in good health. The rearrangement uses TRBV4-2 and TRBJ1-6; no definite D call. The CDR3 loop reads CASSQEFLATDNSPLHF. CDR3 in DNA: TGTGCCAGCAGCCAAGAGTTCCTCGCGACGGATAATTCACCCCTCCACTTT.